This T cell receptor beta chain was retrieved from a study of shared clonotypes between healthy human individuals. Findings of the study overall: Relative to their counterparts shared across all four donors, non-shared clonotypes exhibited diminished generation probabilities.

An approximately 220 ng quantity of DNA, roughly 29,000 T cell genomes, went into the sorted-subset replicate PCRs. Profiled with immunoSEQ multiplex PCR; TCRdb holds only in-frame clones, not every one. This repertoire shows about 2.2 million clones, just under 95% found once; its top ten account for more than 1.5%. There are 15 residues in the CDR3. The V end lost 5 bases, the J end lost 0 bases, and 13 bases lay between the germline ends. Germline CDR1 and CDR2: MGHRA and YSYEKL. For this clone: The target antigen is unknown.

The naive CD8 population came from CD45RO-negative cells selected for CCR7, without terminally differentiated effector memory CD45RA+ cells. All donors were Caucasian adults living in Nashville, Tennessee. This chain uses TRBV4-1 with TRBJ1-1, with D possibly TRBD1 on 5 matching bases. The sample comprised naive CD8+ T cells from PBMCs. The receptor's source is a man younger than 35 in good health. Some clones in this sample may be carry-over from other donors' samples. CDR3 loop: CASSKSSGMNTEAFF. In DNA form, the CDR3 reads TGCGCCAGCAGCAAATCTTCAGGGATGAACACTGAAGCTTTCTTT.